These 27 T cell receptor beta chains came from one sample sequenced in a study of T cells in Graves' hyperthyroidism and ophthalmopathy. RNA transcripts yielded amplified TCR beta CDR3 regions. The TCR CDR3 was amplified in a first-round RT-PCR using the HTBI primer set. TCRdb re-called the multiplex PCR reads through MiXCR, storing one row per CDR3 protein. The table records around 690,000 distinct CDR3 sequences, approximately 15% of them present only once. Source material: blood. The receptors stem from a middle-aged man with Graves' hyperthyroidism.

This clonotype was observed a few times. This sequence joins TRBV3-1 and TRBJ1-1, with TRBD1 matching 9 bases. The CDR3 consists of 16 residues. CDR1 LGHDT and CDR2 YNNKEL come from the germline V gene (reference sequence). After removal of 1 base from V and 5 bases from J, the junction contained 8 bases not matched to a gene. CDR3 bases: TGTGCCAGCAGCCAAGCCTCACAGGGGGCGAGGACTGAAGCTTTCTTT. Protein sequence: CASSQASQGARTEAFF.

This clonotype was seen ten or more times. The J gene is TRBJ2-5, the V gene TRBV6-2 or TRBV6-3; TRBD1 or TRBD2 may be the D gene (5 bases each). Trimming stripped 6 bases from V and 4 bases from J, with 12 bases between. The CDR3 is 13 residues long. The V gene's germline CDR1 is MNHEY and CDR2 SVGEGT. CDR3 sequence reads: CASRDGGRETQYF. The CDR3 bases are TGTGCCAGCAGAGATGGGGGAAGAGAGACCCAGTACTTC.

Only a few counts were recorded for this clonotype. The chain joins TRBV11-2 to TRBJ1-3; the D is unclear. Germline CDR1 and CDR2: SGHAT and FQNNGV. V shed 5 bases and J shed 0 bases, with 11 bases lying between them. This CDR3 region has 15 residues. The CDR3 here is CASSIQPFSGNTIYF. CDR3 coding DNA: TGTGCCAGCAGCATACAGCCCTTCTCTGGAAACACCATATATTTT.

This clonotype has at least ten counts. This rearrangement joins TRBV2 to TRBJ2-1; TRBD1 matches 10 bases. The CDR3 consists of 15 residues. Germline values: CDR1 SNHLY, CDR2 FYNNEI. Germline trimming cut 6 bases from V and 8 bases from J; bases unmatched to any gene: 10. The CDR3 spells CASRDPGQGLHEQFF. CDR3 nucleotide sequence: TGTGCCAGCAGGGATCCGGGACAGGGGCTTCATGAGCAGTTCTTC.

This clonotype was observed many times. The CDR3 DNA reads as TGTGCCACCAGCAGAGACTCAGGGGCTGGAAACACCATATATTTT. Translated: CATSRDSGAGNTIYF. This chain uses TRBV15 with TRBJ1-3; the D gene is possibly TRBD1 (6 bases). There are 15 residues in the CDR3. Germline V CDR1 and CDR2: LNHNV, YYDKDF (reference sequence). V was cut by 0 bases and J by 2 bases, with 8 bases left in between.

This clonotype has only one observation. The CDR3 does not end in the conserved phenylalanine or tryptophan, so this is likely a read error. It is unclear where the CDR3 begins or ends on the DNA, so no DNA is shown, and the CDR3 is as TCRdb lists it. This rearrangement joins TRBV11-2 to TRBJ2-5; no DNA check was done on the table's D call, TRBD2. The CDR3 has 13 residues if both end residues are counted. Germline V gene sequence: CDR1 SGHAT, CDR2 FQNNGV. This CDR3 is CASSQAGKETRYV.

This clonotype was recorded many times. CDR3 sequence reads: CASSEVLVATNEKLFF. The CDR3 coding sequence is TGTGCCAGCAGTGAAGTACTTGTTGCAACTAATGAAAAACTGTTTTTT. The chain recombines TRBV6-1 with TRBJ1-4; D ambiguous. The V and J ends lost 1 base and 0 bases respectively, with 9 bases between them. Germline V gene sequence: CDR1 MNHNS, CDR2 SASEGT. CDR3 length equals 16 residues.

This clonotype was observed a few times. V is TRBV28 and J is TRBJ2-3, with a tentative D call TRBD2 (5 bases). Deletions cut 1 base from V and 9 bases from J, with 14 bases between. The germline CDR1 and CDR2 sequences are MDHEN and SYDVKM. This CDR3 has 14 residues. The CDR3 region has the DNA TGTGCCAGCAGTTTATTCACTAGTGTGGGAACGCAGTATTTT. It encodes CASSLFTSVGTQYF. The full variable domain, in which reference TRBV28 and TRBJ2-3 provide the parts outside the CDR3, is DVKVTQSSRYLVKRTGEKVFLECVQDMDHENMFWYRQDPGLGLRLIYFSYDVKMKEKGDIPEGYSVSREKKERFSLILESASTNQTSMYLCASSLFTSVGTQYFGPGTRLTVL.

This clonotype was picked up a small number of times. This chain links TRBV9 with TRBJ1-1; D gene ambiguous. The CDR3 is 14 amino acids. Trimming cost V 2 bases and J 4 bases, with 12 bases left between them. Germline V CDR1 and CDR2: SGDLS, YYNGEE. The CDR3 spells CASSVSGTLTEAFF. The CDR3, as DNA: TGTGCCAGCAGCGTCTCAGGAACCCTCACTGAAGCTTTCTTT.

This clonotype was detected ten times or more. This chain uses TRBV11-2 with TRBJ2-4; D might be TRBD1 or TRBD2, each matching 5 bases. CDR3 length: 18 residues. Between the trimmed V and J ends, which lost 2 bases and 3 bases, there was a span of 20 bases. Germline CDR1 SGHAT, CDR2 FQNNGV. CDR3 nucleotides: TGTGCCAGCAGCTTAAGTCTTGGAGGCAGGGTTGGCAAAAACATTCAGTACTTC. Translating it yields CASSLSLGGRVGKNIQYF.

This clonotype was counted only a few times. The genes are TRBV5-8 and TRBJ1-5; D gene ambiguous. Looked up from germline, CDR1 is SGHTS and CDR2 is YDEGEE. This CDR3 region has 13 residues. The V end lost 2 bases, the J end lost 6 bases, and 9 bases lay between the germline ends. The CDR3 protein is CASSFTAAQPQHF. The DNA of the CDR3 is TGTGCCAGCAGCTTTACAGCGGCTCAGCCCCAGCATTTT.

This clonotype showed up many times. The chain recombines TRBV14 with TRBJ2-3; D unresolved. Germline V lookup: CDR1 SGHDN, CDR2 FVKESK. With 0 bases removed from V and 6 bases from J, the gap between germline ends came to 10 bases. The CDR3 loop spans 14 amino acids. This CDR3 is CASSQDTSRDTQYF. The CDR3 DNA reads as TGTGCCAGCAGCCAAGATACGTCCCGGGATACGCAGTATTTT.

J is TRBJ2-3 and V is TRBV9; 12 nucleotides align to TRBD1. J gave up 4 bases and V 1 base, and 13 bases lay outside the gene matches. Germline values: CDR1 SGDLS, CDR2 YYNGEE. CDR3 length: 19 residues. The CDR3 spells CASSVREGGTGGFADTQYF. The CDR3 region has the DNA TGTGCCAGCAGCGTACGGGAGGGCGGGACAGGGGGCTTTGCAGATACGCAGTATTTT.

This clonotype was seen repeatedly, ten times or more. J is TRBJ2-1 and V is TRBV30; TRBD2 agrees at 9 bases. Trimming took 7 bases from V and 3 from J; bases not matched to a gene: 7. This CDR3 has 14 amino acids. CDR1 GTSNPN and CDR2 SVGIG come from the germline V gene (reference sequence). The CDR3 region is CAYSSGNDYNEQFF. In DNA, the CDR3 is TGTGCCTACTCTAGCGGGAACGACTACAATGAGCAGTTCTTC.

This clonotype was recorded many times. V is TRBV12-3 or TRBV12-4 and J is TRBJ1-5; TRBD1 matches at 7 bases. Losses at the gene ends were 5 bases for V and 0 bases for J; bases not matched to a gene: 7. The CDR3 extends over 16 amino acids. CDR3 sequence (DNA): TGTGCCAGCAGTAAGACAGGGACTAATAGCAATCAGCCCCAGCATTTT. This sequence encodes CASSKTGTNSNQPQHF.

The chain recombines TRBV3-1 with TRBJ2-1; D is undetermined. The length of the CDR3 is 12 residues. Germline V CDR1 and CDR2: LGHDT, YNNKEL (reference sequence). With 3 bases removed from V and 10 bases from J, the gap between germline ends came to 10 bases. CDR3 protein: CASSHAGREQFF. In DNA form, the CDR3 reads TGTGCCAGCAGCCATGCCGGACGGGAGCAGTTCTTC.

This clonotype has ten or more counts. This chain links TRBV6-5 with TRBJ1-5; tentatively, D is TRBD1 (5 bases). Trimming took off 2 bases at V and 9 bases at J, with 14 bases between the two ends. The CDR3 sequence is 14 residues long. Germline V lookup: CDR1 MNHEY, CDR2 SVGAGI. CDR3 in DNA: TGTGCCAGCAGTTACCGGGACGGATGGGGGCCCCAGCATTTT. Protein sequence: CASSYRDGWGPQHF.

In its sample, this clonotype was seen a few times. The chain combines TRBV19 with TRBJ2-2; 9 nucleotides match TRBD1. V dropped 6 bases and J dropped 6; count of bases not matched to a gene: 8. CDR1 is LNHDA, CDR2 SQIVND, per germline (reference sequence). This CDR3 is 15 amino acids long. The chain's CDR3 is CASSQTGGVAGELFF. The CDR3 DNA follows: TGTGCCAGTAGCCAGACAGGGGGAGTCGCCGGGGAGCTGTTTTTT.

There are a few counts of this clonotype. The V call is TRBV6-2 or TRBV6-3, the J call TRBJ2-1; 8 bases map to TRBD2. The CDR3 is made up of 15 amino acids. Germline CDR1 and CDR2: MNHEY and SVGEGT. V lost 6 bases, J lost 5 bases, and 9 bases stayed unmatched. CDR3 region: CASRLPTSADNEQFF. CDR3 DNA sequence: TGTGCCAGCAGACTACCGACTAGCGCTGACAATGAGCAGTTCTTC.

This clonotype was picked up many times. The chain is built from TRBV28 and TRBJ1-1; no clear D gene. Germline CDR1 MDHEN, CDR2 SYDVKM. The length of the CDR3 is 14 residues. Trimming left V 1 base short and J 4 bases short, with 10 bases between. CDR3 DNA sequence: TGTGCCAGCAGTTTATTACCTCAGTCCACTGAAGCTTTCTTT. This gives the protein CASSLLPQSTEAFF. Looking up the rest from reference TRBV28 and TRBJ1-1 gives the full variable domain: DVKVTQSSRYLVKRTGEKVFLECVQDMDHENMFWYRQDPGLGLRLIYFSYDVKMKEKGDIPEGYSVSREKKERFSLILESASTNQTSMYLCASSLLPQSTEAFFGQGTRLTVV.

Worth noting for this clonotype: A read error may explain this, as a much larger clone is one base away. The chain links TRBV7-3 to TRBJ2-7; 11 bases agree with TRBD1. V gave up 4 bases and J gave up 6 bases; unmatched junction bases: 8. CDR1 and CDR2 (germline): SGHTA, FQGTGA. The CDR3 has 15 amino acids. The CDR3 nucleotides are TGTGCCAGCAGCTCTCTGGGACAGGGGGTTTTCGAGCAGTACTTC. This gives the protein CASSSLGQGVFEQYF.

The chain links TRBV12-3 or TRBV12-4 to TRBJ2-3; 11 positions match TRBD2. This CDR3 is built from 17 residues. J was trimmed by 3 bases and V by 0 bases; bases with no gene match: 5. CDR3 amino acids: CASSLALTSGSTDTQYF. In DNA, the CDR3 is TGTGCCAGCAGTTTAGCTCTTACTAGCGGGAGTACAGATACGCAGTATTTT.

The gene calls are TRBV7-9 and TRBJ1-2; perhaps TRBD1 as D (5 bases). Germline V lookup: CDR1 SEHNR, CDR2 FQNEAQ (reference sequence). The CDR3 extends over 13 amino acids. Trimming took 7 bases from V and 4 from J, leaving 13 bases between them. The CDR3 DNA reads as TGTGCCAGCACTCTTGGACAAGGCTATGGCTACACCTTC. This gives the protein CASTLGQGYGYTF.

Turning to this clonotype: A much bigger clone sits one base away, suggesting this may be a read error. The rearrangement uses TRBV20-1 and TRBJ2-1; 10 bases agree with TRBD2. CDR1 and CDR2 from the germline V gene are DFQATT and SNEGSKA (reference sequence). Trimming removed 8 bases from V and 9 bases from J; junction bases left unmatched: 13. The CDR3 has 14 residues. CDR3 coding DNA: TGCAGTACAAAGAGACTAGCGGGCCGTAGTGAGCAGTTCTTC. Its translation is CSTKRLAGRSEQFF.

This clonotype was picked up a small number of times. The rearrangement joins TRBV2 to TRBJ1-5; D gene ambiguous. The CDR3 has 14 amino acids. Germline V gene lookup returns CDR1 SNHLY and CDR2 FYNNEI. Trimming pared 2 bases from V and 4 bases from J, leaving 9 bases between. The CDR3 DNA sequence: TGTGCCAGCAGTGAATGGATGGGGAATCAGCCCCAGCATTTT. The encoded protein is CASSEWMGNQPQHF.

The table lists this clonotype with many counts. The chain uses TRBV7-9 and TRBJ1-2; D is unresolved. V lost 5 bases to trimming and J lost 2 bases, with 18 bases between them. The CDR3 loop spans 16 amino acids. Per germline, CDR1 SEHNR and CDR2 FQNEAQ (reference sequence). The CDR3 sequence is CASSQLLLPMNYGYTF. The CDR3 DNA reads TGTGCCAGCAGCCAACTTTTGTTACCGATGAACTATGGCTACACCTTC. Supplemented by reference TRBV7-9 and TRBJ1-2, the full variable domain reads DTGVSQNPRHKITKRGQNVTFRCDPISEHNRLYWYRQTLGQGPEFLTYFQNEAQLEKSRLLSDRFSAERPKGSFSTLEIQRTEQGDSAMYLCASSQLLLPMNYGYTFGSGTRLTVV.

This chain connects TRBV5-1 to TRBJ2-2; possible D gene TRBD2, 6 bases. The CDR3 extends over 16 amino acids. The germline gives CDR1 SGHRS, CDR2 YFSETQ. V shed 4 bases and J shed 4 bases, with 17 bases lying between them. In DNA form, the CDR3 reads TGCGCCAGCAGCCTCGGGACCCTCGGGGGCACCGGGGAGCTGTTTTTT. Protein sequence: CASSLGTLGGTGELFF.